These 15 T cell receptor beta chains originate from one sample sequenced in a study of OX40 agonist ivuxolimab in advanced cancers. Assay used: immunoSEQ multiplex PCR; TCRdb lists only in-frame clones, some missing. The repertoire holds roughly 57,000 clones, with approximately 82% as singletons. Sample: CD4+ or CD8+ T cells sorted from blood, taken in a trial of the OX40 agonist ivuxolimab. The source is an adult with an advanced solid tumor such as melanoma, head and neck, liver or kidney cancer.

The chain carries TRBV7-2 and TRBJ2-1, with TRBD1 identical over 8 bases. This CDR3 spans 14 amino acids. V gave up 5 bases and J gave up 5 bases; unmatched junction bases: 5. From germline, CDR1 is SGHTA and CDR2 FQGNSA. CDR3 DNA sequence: TGTGCCAGCAGCACAGGGGGGTCCGACAATGAGCAGTTCTTC. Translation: CASSTGGSDNEQFF.

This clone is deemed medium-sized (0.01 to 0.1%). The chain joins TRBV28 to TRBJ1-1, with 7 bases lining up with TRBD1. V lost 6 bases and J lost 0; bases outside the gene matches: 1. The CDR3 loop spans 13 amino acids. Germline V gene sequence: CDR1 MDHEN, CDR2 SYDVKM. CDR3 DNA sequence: TGTGCCAGCAGGGGACAGATGAACACTGAAGCTTTCTTT. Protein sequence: CASRGQMNTEAFF.

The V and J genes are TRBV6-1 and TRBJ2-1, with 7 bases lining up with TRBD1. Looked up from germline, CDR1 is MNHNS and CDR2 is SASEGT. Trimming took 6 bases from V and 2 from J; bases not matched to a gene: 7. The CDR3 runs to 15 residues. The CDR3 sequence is CASRRQGATYNEQFF. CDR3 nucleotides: TGTGCCAGCAGAAGACAGGGCGCAACCTACAATGAGCAGTTCTTC.

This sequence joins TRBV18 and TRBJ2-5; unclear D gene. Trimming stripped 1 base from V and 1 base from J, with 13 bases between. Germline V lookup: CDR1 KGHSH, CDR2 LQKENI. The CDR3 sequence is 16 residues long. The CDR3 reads CASSPLARPTQETQYF. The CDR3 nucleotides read TGTGCCAGCTCACCACTCGCACGGCCAACCCAAGAGACCCAGTACTTC.

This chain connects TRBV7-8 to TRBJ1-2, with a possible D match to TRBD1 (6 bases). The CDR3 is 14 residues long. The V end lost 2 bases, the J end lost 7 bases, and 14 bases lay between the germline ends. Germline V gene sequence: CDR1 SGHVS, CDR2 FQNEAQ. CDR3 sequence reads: CASSLPGGYSGYTF. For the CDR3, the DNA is TGTGCCAGCAGCTTACCGGGGGGCTACAGTGGCTACACCTTC.

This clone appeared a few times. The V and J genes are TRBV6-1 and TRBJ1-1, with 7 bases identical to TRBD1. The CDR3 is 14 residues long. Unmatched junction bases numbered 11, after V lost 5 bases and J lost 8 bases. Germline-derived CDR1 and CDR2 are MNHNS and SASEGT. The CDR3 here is CASSRDSLFVEAFF. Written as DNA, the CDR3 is TGTGCCAGCAGTCGGGACAGTTTATTTGTCGAAGCTTTCTTT.

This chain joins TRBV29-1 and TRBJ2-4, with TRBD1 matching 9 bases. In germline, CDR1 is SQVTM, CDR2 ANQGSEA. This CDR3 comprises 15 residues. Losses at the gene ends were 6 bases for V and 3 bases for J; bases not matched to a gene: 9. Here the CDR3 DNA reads TGCAGCGTCCTTGGGACAGGGTGGGTCAAAAACATTCAGTACTTC. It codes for CSVLGTGWVKNIQYF.

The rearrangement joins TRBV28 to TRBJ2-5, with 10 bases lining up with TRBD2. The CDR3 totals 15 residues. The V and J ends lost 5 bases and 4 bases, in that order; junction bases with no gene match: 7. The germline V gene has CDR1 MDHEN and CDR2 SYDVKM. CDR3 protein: CASSHSGGVGETQYF. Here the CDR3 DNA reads TGTGCCAGCAGTCACAGCGGGGGGGTAGGAGAGACCCAGTACTTC.

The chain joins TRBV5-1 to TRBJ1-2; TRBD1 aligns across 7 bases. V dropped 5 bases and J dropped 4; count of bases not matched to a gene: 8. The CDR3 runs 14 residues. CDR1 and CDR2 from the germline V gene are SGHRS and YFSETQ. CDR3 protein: CASRTTGTAYGYTF. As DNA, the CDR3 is TGCGCCAGCAGAACCACAGGGACAGCCTATGGCTACACCTTC.

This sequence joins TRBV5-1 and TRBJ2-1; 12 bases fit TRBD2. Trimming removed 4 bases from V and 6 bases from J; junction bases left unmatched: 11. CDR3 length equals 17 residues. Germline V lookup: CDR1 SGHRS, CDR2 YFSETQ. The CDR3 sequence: CASSTPPLAGGLNEQFF. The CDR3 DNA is TGCGCCAGCAGCACCCCACCACTAGCGGGGGGTCTCAATGAGCAGTTCTTC. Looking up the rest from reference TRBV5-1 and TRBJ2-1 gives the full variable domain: KAGVTQTPRYLIKTRGQQVTLSCSPISGHRSVSWYQQTPGQGLQFLFEYFSETQRNKGNFPGRFSGRQFSNSRSEMNVSTLELGDSALYLCASSTPPLAGGLNEQFFGPGTRLTVL.

The CDR3 is CASSLATGISYEQYF. The CDR3 nucleotides are TGTGCCAGCAGCTTAGCGACAGGGATCTCCTACGAGCAGTACTTC. This chain connects TRBV11-3 to TRBJ2-7; TRBD1 matches at 7 bases. This CDR3 spans 15 amino acids. With V trimmed by 1 base and J by 0 bases, 3 bases remained unmatched. Germline V gene lookup returns CDR1 SGHNT and CDR2 YENEEA. The entire variable domain, with the rest obtained from reference TRBV11-3 and TRBJ2-7, is as follows: EAGVVQSPRYKIIEKKQPVAFWCNPISGHNTLYWYLQNLGQGPELLIRYENEEAVDDSQLPKDRFSAERLKGVDSTLKIQPAELGDSAVYLCASSLATGISYEQYFGPGTRLTVT.

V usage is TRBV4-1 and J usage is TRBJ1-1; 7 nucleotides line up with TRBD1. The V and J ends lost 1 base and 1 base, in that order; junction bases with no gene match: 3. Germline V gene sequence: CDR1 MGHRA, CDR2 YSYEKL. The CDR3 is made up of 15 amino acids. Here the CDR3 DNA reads TGCGCCAGCAGCCAAGGACAGGGAAGGAACACTGAAGCTTTCTTT. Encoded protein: CASSQGQGRNTEAFF.

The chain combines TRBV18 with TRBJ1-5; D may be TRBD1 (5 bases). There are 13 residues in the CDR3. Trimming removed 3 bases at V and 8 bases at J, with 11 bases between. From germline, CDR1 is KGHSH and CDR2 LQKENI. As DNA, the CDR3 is TGTGCCAGCTCACCGAGGGGCGAGGAGCCCCAGCATTTT. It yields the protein CASSPRGEEPQHF.

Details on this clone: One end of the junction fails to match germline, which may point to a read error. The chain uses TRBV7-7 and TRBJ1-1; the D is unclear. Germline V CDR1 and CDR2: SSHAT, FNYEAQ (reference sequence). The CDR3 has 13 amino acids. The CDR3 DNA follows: TGTGCTAGCAGCTTATCCCGGAACACTGAAGCTTTCTTT. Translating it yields CASSLSRNTEAFF.

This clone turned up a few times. The CDR3 region is CASRRQGVNTEAFF. Here the CDR3 DNA reads TGTGCCAGTAGGAGGCAGGGAGTGAACACTGAAGCTTTCTTT. The genes are TRBV19 and TRBJ1-1, with a weak D call TRBD1 (5 bases). Trimming pared 6 bases from V and 0 bases from J, leaving 11 bases between. This CDR3 is built from 14 residues. CDR1 is LNHDA, CDR2 SQIVND, per germline (reference sequence).